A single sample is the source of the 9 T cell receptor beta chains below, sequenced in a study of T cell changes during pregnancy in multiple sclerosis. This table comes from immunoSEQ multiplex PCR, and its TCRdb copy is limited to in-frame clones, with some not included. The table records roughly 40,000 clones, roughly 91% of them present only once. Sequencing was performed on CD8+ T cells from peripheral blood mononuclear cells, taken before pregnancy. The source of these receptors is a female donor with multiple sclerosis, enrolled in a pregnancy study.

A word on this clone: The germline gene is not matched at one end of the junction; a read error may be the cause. CDR3 sequence reads: CASSHDLKGHAIF. For the CDR3, the DNA is TGTGCCAGCAGCCACGACCTTAAGGGACATGCGATCTTC. The chain recombines TRBV11-2 with TRBJ2-1; a weak D match, TRBD1 (6 bases). The germline CDR1 and CDR2 sequences are SGHAT and FQNNGV. The CDR3 runs 13 residues.

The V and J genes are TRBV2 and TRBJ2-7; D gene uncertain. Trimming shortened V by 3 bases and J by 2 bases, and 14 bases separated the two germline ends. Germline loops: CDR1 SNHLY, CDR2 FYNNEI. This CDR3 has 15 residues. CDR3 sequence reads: CASSDLDGTTYEQYF. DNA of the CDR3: TGTGCCAGCAGTGATCTCGACGGAACTACCTACGAGCAGTACTTC. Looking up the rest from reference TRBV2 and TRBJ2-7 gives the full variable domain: EPEVTQTPSHQVTQMGQEVILRCVPISNHLYFYWYRQILGQKVEFLVSFYNNEISEKSEIFDDQFSVERPDGSNFTLKIRSTKLEDSAMYFCASSDLDGTTYEQYFGPGTRLTVT.

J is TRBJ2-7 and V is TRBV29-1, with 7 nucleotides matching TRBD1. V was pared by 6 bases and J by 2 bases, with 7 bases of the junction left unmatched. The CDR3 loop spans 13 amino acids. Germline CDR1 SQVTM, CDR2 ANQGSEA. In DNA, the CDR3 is TGCAGCGTCGCGACAGGGAGTACCTACGAGCAGTACTTC. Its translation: CSVATGSTYEQYF.

The CDR3 reads CASSLFSGLNEQFF. DNA of the CDR3: TGTGCCAGCAGTCTCTTCTCTGGCCTGAATGAGCAGTTCTTC. This sequence joins TRBV27 and TRBJ2-1, with D unclear. The germline V gene encodes CDR1 MNHEY and CDR2 SMNVEV (reference sequence). Trimming took 5 bases from V and 7 from J, leaving 15 bases between them. This CDR3 is 14 amino acids long.

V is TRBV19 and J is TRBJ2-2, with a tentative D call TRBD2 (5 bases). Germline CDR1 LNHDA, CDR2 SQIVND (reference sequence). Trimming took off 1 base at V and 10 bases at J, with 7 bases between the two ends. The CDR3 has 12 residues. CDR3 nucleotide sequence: TGTGCCAGTAGTATAGGAGGGTCGGAGCTGTTTTTT. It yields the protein CASSIGGSELFF.

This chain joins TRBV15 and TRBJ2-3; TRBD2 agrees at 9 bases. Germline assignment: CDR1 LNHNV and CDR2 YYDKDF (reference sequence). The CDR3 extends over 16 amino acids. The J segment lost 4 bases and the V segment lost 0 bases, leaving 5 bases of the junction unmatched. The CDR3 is CATSRDRGTSPDTQYF. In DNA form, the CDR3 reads TGTGCCACCAGCAGAGATCGAGGGACTAGCCCAGATACGCAGTATTTT.

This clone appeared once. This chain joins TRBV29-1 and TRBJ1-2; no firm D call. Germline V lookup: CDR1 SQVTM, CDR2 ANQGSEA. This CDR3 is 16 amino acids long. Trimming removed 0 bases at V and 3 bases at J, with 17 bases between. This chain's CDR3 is CSVEDSSEGPDYGYTF. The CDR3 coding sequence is TGCAGCGTTGAAGATAGTTCGGAGGGCCCCGACTATGGCTACACCTTC.

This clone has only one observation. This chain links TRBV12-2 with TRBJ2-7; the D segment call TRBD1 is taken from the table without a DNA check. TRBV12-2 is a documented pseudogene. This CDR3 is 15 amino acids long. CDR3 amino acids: CASRLALDRAKEQYF. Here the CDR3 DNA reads TGTGCAAGTCGCTTAGCCCTGGACAGGGCCAAGGAGCAGTACTTC.

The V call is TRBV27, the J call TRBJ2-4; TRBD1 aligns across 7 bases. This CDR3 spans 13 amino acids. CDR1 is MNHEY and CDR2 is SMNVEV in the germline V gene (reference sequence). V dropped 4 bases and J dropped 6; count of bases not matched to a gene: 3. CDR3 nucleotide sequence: TGTGCCAGCAGTTCCCGGACAGGAAACATTCAGTACTTC. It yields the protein CASSSRTGNIQYF.